Below are 21 T cell receptor beta chains sequenced from a single sample in a study of blood T cell repertoires in COVID-19. Clones were sequenced by immunoSEQ multiplex PCR, and TCRdb holds only the in-frame ones, with some missing. There are under 350,000 clones in the sample; roughly nine tenths occur only once, and 2.6% lies in the top ten. The sequenced sample was PBMCs or T cells enriched from blood (not recorded which). These receptor sequences come from a man in his 60s who had recovered from COVID-19.

The chain recombines TRBV2 with TRBJ2-7, with D perhaps matching TRBD1 (6 bases). The CDR3 length is 13 residues. Per the germline V gene, CDR1 is SNHLY and CDR2 is FYNNEI. V was trimmed by 8 bases and J by 4 bases, leaving 15 bases between them. The CDR3 reads CASGPQQGYEQYF. The DNA of the CDR3 is TGTGCCAGCGGGCCCCAACAGGGTTACGAGCAGTACTTC. Full variable domain (rest looked up from reference TRBV2 and TRBJ2-7): EPEVTQTPSHQVTQMGQEVILRCVPISNHLYFYWYRQILGQKVEFLVSFYNNEISEKSEIFDDQFSVERPDGSNFTLKIRSTKLEDSAMYFCASGPQQGYEQYFGPGTRLTVT.

The rearrangement links TRBV14 to TRBJ2-1, with 11 nucleotides matching TRBD2. Germline V CDR1 and CDR2: SGHDN, FVKESK. The CDR3 consists of 16 residues. V gave up 1 base and J gave up 6 bases; unmatched junction bases: 5. This chain's CDR3 is CASSQGPSGRFNEQFF. CDR3 sequence (DNA): TGTGCCAGCAGCCAAGGCCCTAGCGGGAGGTTCAATGAGCAGTTCTTC.

This chain connects TRBV7-6 to TRBJ2-7; TRBD2 aligns across 13 bases. The J segment lost 5 bases and the V segment lost 5 bases, leaving 6 bases of the junction unmatched. CDR3 length equals 15 residues. From germline, CDR1 is SGHVS and CDR2 FNYEAQ. In DNA, the CDR3 is TGTGCCAGCAGCGCCGGGACTAGCGGGAAGGACGAGCAGTACTTC. This sequence encodes CASSAGTSGKDEQYF.

This clone has just a few counts. The V call is TRBV19, the J call TRBJ1-2; D uncertain. CDR1 and CDR2 from the germline V gene are LNHDA and SQIVND (reference sequence). CDR3 size: 13 residues. Trimming left V 6 bases short and J 5 bases short, with 13 bases between. The CDR3 loop reads CASSAQLAYGYTF. The CDR3 coding sequence is TGTGCCAGTAGCGCCCAACTCGCATATGGCTACACCTTC.

This sequence joins TRBV30 and TRBJ2-7, with a possible D match to TRBD2 (6 bases). The ends were cut back, 2 bases at V and 6 bases at J, with 17 bases in the middle. The CDR3 extends over 14 amino acids. Germline V gene sequence: CDR1 GTSNPN, CDR2 SVGIG (reference sequence). CDR3 bases: TGTGCCTGGAGTAGGAGGCGGGGAGTGGGCGAGCAGTACTTC. Its translation: CAWSRRRGVGEQYF.

The chain is built from TRBV6-5 and TRBJ2-3, with TRBD2 matching 9 bases. The CDR3 runs 15 residues. Trimming at V came to 6 bases and at J to 5 bases, leaving 9 bases not matched to a gene. Germline assignment: CDR1 MNHEY and CDR2 SVGAGI. The CDR3 spells CASRSGGQGEDTQYF. For the CDR3, the DNA is TGTGCCAGCAGAAGCGGGGGGCAGGGTGAAGATACGCAGTATTTT.

The chain couples TRBV5-1 to TRBJ1-6; no clear D gene. In germline, CDR1 is SGHRS, CDR2 YFSETQ. Trimming left V 0 bases short and J 11 bases short, with 9 bases between. CDR3 length equals 13 residues. The CDR3 DNA reads TGCGCCAGCAGCTTGGGTAGAGAGGCACCCCTCCACTTT. Its translation is CASSLGREAPLHF.

The rearrangement uses TRBV4-1 and TRBJ1-1, with D tentatively TRBD1 (6 bases). CDR1 is MGHRA and CDR2 is YSYEKL in the germline V gene. Trimming stripped 1 base from V and 4 bases from J, with 13 bases between. The CDR3 is made up of 15 amino acids. CDR3 sequence (DNA): TGCGCCAGCAGCCAAGGGAGGGGGGGAGGCACTGAAGCTTTCTTT. Encoded protein: CASSQGRGGGTEAFF.

This chain links TRBV19 with TRBJ1-1, with TRBD1 identical over 7 bases. Germline-derived CDR1 and CDR2 are LNHDA and SQIVND (reference sequence). Trimming took 5 bases from V and 5 from J; bases not matched to a gene: 5. The CDR3 has 13 amino acids. The CDR3 region is CASSVQGRTEAFF. CDR3 coding DNA: TGTGCCAGTAGTGTACAGGGGAGGACTGAAGCTTTCTTT.

The J gene is TRBJ1-5, the V gene TRBV19; possibly TRBD1 for D (6 bases). The CDR3 totals 14 residues. Deletions cut 7 bases from V and 5 bases from J, with 15 bases between. Germline V gene data show CDR1 as LNHDA and CDR2 as SQIVND (reference sequence). The CDR3 here is CASKGGWGYQPQHF. In nucleotides, the CDR3 is TGTGCCAGTAAGGGGGGGTGGGGATATCAGCCCCAGCATTTT.

The chain carries TRBV5-4 and TRBJ2-5; 9 nucleotides line up with TRBD1. Germline CDR1 SGHNT, CDR2 YYREEE (reference sequence). Trimming removed 0 bases from V and 4 bases from J; junction bases left unmatched: 13. The CDR3 is 18 residues long. CDR3: CASSLETGGRKIGETQYF. The DNA of the CDR3 is TGTGCCAGCAGCTTGGAGACAGGGGGAAGGAAGATTGGAGAGACCCAGTACTTC. Full variable domain (remainder filled in from reference TRBV5-4 and TRBJ2-5): ETGVTQSPTHLIKTRGQQVTLRCSSQSGHNTVSWYQQALGQGPQFIFQYYREEENGRGNFPPRFSGLQFPNYSSELNVNALELDDSALYLCASSLETGGRKIGETQYFGPGTRLLVL.

The chain employs TRBV2 and TRBJ1-2; D not certain. There are 16 residues in the CDR3. The germline V gene has CDR1 SNHLY and CDR2 FYNNEI. V gave up 0 bases and J gave up 0 bases, with 11 bases separating them. The CDR3 DNA follows: TGTGCCAGCAGTGAAGCGCCCTTCCCAGCTAACTATGGCTACACCTTC. Amino acids: CASSEAPFPANYGYTF.

This chain connects TRBV5-1 to TRBJ2-7; 7 bases agree with TRBD2. This CDR3 contains 13 residues. Trimming cost V 5 bases and J 0 bases; bases outside gene matches: 2. Germline CDR1 reads SGHRS; CDR2 reads YFSETQ. This CDR3 is CASRLADSYEQYF. The CDR3 nucleotides read TGCGCCAGCAGGCTAGCGGACTCCTACGAGCAGTACTTC.

The genes are TRBV6-1 and TRBJ1-3; 7 bases line up with TRBD1. The CDR3 runs 17 residues. Germline-derived CDR1 and CDR2 are MNHNS and SASEGT. With V trimmed by 4 bases and J by 0 bases, 9 bases remained unmatched. CDR3 region: CASSAGQPRFSGNTIYF. CDR3 nucleotide sequence: TGTGCCAGCAGTGCGGGACAGCCACGTTTCTCTGGAAACACCATATATTTT.

The chain couples TRBV7-8 to TRBJ2-3, with D tentatively TRBD2 (6 bases). CDR3 size: 16 residues. Germline lookup yields CDR1 SGHVS and CDR2 FQNEAQ. Deletions cut 5 bases from V and 4 bases from J, with 19 bases between. CDR3 sequence: CASSPRDPGVADTQYF. CDR3 nucleotides: TGTGCCAGCAGCCCGCGGGACCCCGGCGTCGCAGATACGCAGTATTTT.

The chain is built from TRBV27 and TRBJ2-1; D possibly corresponds to TRBD2 (5 bases). The CDR3 sequence is 17 residues long. Trimming shortened V by 6 bases and J by 4 bases, and 22 bases separated the two germline ends. The germline CDR1 and CDR2 sequences are MNHEY and SMNVEV (reference sequence). CDR3 protein: CASSQTPAEASYNEQFF. In DNA, the CDR3 is TGTGCCAGCAGCCAAACCCCCGCGGAGGCTAGTTACAATGAGCAGTTCTTC.

This chain joins TRBV18 and TRBJ2-7; D gene uncertain. The CDR3 runs to 12 residues. CDR1 is KGHSH and CDR2 is LQKENI in the germline V gene. Trimming cost V 2 bases and J 3 bases, with 5 bases left between them. The CDR3 sequence is CASSPLSYEQYF. CDR3 nucleotides: TGTGCCAGCTCACCATTGAGCTACGAGCAGTACTTC.

CDR3 residues: CASSLGALSNEQYF. The CDR3 region has the DNA TGCGCCAGCAGCTTGGGAGCGTTATCGAACGAGCAGTACTTC. The chain joins TRBV5-1 to TRBJ2-7; no definite D call. Per germline, CDR1 SGHRS and CDR2 YFSETQ. V was pared by 0 bases and J by 5 bases, with 12 bases between. The CDR3 sequence is 14 residues long.

The gene calls are TRBV6-5 and TRBJ2-7; the D gene is possibly TRBD1 (6 bases). The CDR3 totals 15 residues. Germline CDR1 and CDR2: MNHEY and SVGAGI. The V and J ends lost 0 bases and 3 bases respectively, with 12 bases between them. CDR3 protein: CASSYSSGQGYEQYF. In nucleotides, the CDR3 is TGTGCCAGCAGTTACTCGTCGGGACAAGGCTACGAGCAGTACTTC.

Regarding this clone: The sample has other DNA sequences that encode this CDR3 too. The CDR3 region is CASSLGLAGYEQYF. The CDR3 DNA follows: TGTGCCAGCAGCTTAGGACTAGCTGGCTACGAGCAGTACTTC. The chain has TRBV7-2 and TRBJ2-7; 7 bases fit TRBD2. This CDR3 has 14 amino acids. Per germline, CDR1 SGHTA and CDR2 FQGNSA. The V and J ends lost 1 base and 3 bases, in that order; junction bases with no gene match: 3. The complete variable domain, with remaining parts taken from reference TRBV7-2 and TRBJ2-7, reads GAGVSQSPSNKVTEKGKDVELRCDPISGHTALYWYRQSLGQGLEFLIYFQGNSAPDKSGLPSDRFSAERTGGSVSTLTIQRTQQEDSAVYLCASSLGLAGYEQYFGPGTRLTVT.

The V call is TRBV27, the J call TRBJ2-1, with TRBD2 matching over 10 bases. V lost 6 bases and J lost 2; bases outside the gene matches: 4. This CDR3 region has 15 residues. Germline-derived CDR1 and CDR2 are MNHEY and SMNVEV (reference sequence). Written as DNA, the CDR3 is TGTGCCAGCAGCCCGGGACTAGCGCCCTACAATGAGCAGTTCTTC. Amino acids: CASSPGLAPYNEQFF.